This TCR beta chain derives from a study of response to subunit inactivated influenza vaccine (dated by TCRdb to the late 2010s). General notes on the study: Deep quantitative profiling of the T cell receptor repertoire was used in the study to follow responses to a trivalent subunit inactivated influenza vaccine.

Overall study results and their limits: According to the authors, only a limited number of new T cells may be recruited by each seasonal influenza vaccination.

Deletion took 6 bases off V and 7 bases off J, with a span of 16 bases between the germline ends. The CDR3 measures 14 amino acids from cysteine to phenylalanine. Only CDR3 DNA remains: 42 bases, in frame from the first base. CDR1 and CDR2 are drawn from the germline V gene (reference sequence): LNHDA, SQIVND. Library preparation was by RT-PCR. Instrument on record: Illumina HiSeq 2500. The raw public data were reprocessed by TCRdb itself: fastp quality trimming at Q25, MiXCR clonotype calling, in-frame beta chains only. Rows merge per CDR3 protein into single entries with the most common DNA and genes. This sample has about 570,000 distinct CDR3 sequences in its table, and about 10% of those were observed once. Together, the top ten hold around 10% of the sample. This clonotype was seen a few times. The antigen it recognizes is unknown. Base qualities are not at hand, and no much larger clone is one base apart.

These data were also filed under a second study, of T cells expressing NK-cell markers. From the second report: TCR beta cDNA libraries were made by 5'RACE template switching that added a universal primer site and unique molecular identifiers. In sorted CD3+CD56+NKG2C+, CD3+CD56+NKG2C- and CD3+CD56-NKG2C+ T-cell subsets from about 8 donors, TCR beta-chain repertoires were profiled. Among the eight sequenced donors, seven were HCMV-seropositive and one was HCMV-seronegative. To restrict sorting to alphabetaTCR-expressing T cells, an anti-gammadeltaTCR antibody was added in several experiments. In over five donors, the dominant CD3+CD56+NKG2C+ clonotypes were among the top 10 CD8+ clonotypes and accounted for roughly 1.0-8% of CD8+ T cells. Those dominant clonotypes were again the most abundant among CD3+CD56-NKG2C+ cells in a few donors, at roughly 25-65%. Whether the expanded NKG2C-expressing T cell clones were specific for HCMV antigens was left unclear. The eight sequenced donors were randomly selected healthy volunteers, three men and five women. HCMV serostatus was determined by detecting HCMV-specific IgG in serum with a commercial ELISA kit. Ficoll density gradient centrifugation was used to isolate peripheral blood mononuclear cells from blood. For five or six donors, unsorted PBMC were also used to sequence bulk peripheral blood T-cell repertoires. Priming for cDNA synthesis came from the TCR beta constant segment, and two successive PCR amplification steps followed. Libraries were sequenced as 2 x 150 bp reads on Illumina HiSeq 2000/2500, MiSeq or NextSeq. MIGEC was used to demultiplex reads and group the reads by UMI, and MiTCR was used to assemble and quantify clonotypes. Only TCR cDNA sequences supported by at least two reads were kept to exclude erroneous sequences. The tcR package was used for downstream repertoire analysis, and clonotypes were matched across fractions by CDR3 nucleotide sequence plus V segment. VDJmatch was used to annotate antigen specificity against VDJdb, with one amino acid substitution in CDR3 permitted.

The receptor was isolated from a man over 45 who received an inactivated influenza vaccine. Donor details come from another sample of the same person, matched by shared clones. The source was PBMCs from blood, collected on the day of vaccination. Rearrangement joined TRBV19 to TRBJ1-5, with a tentative D gene TRBD1 over 5 matching bases. The CDR3: CASRNLQGLQPQHF. The sequence in DNA is TGTGCCAGTAGAAACCTCCAGGGACTACAGCCCCAGCATTTT.